A selection of T cell receptor beta chains follows, all from one sample in a study of blood T cell repertoires in COVID-19. Profiled with immunoSEQ multiplex PCR; TCRdb holds only in-frame clones, not every one. The sample includes 250,000 to 300,000 clones, around 90% of them seen just once. Sequenced material: peripheral blood. The receptors derive from a woman between 45 and 60 years old who had recovered from COVID-19. Both conserved end residues are part of each CDR3. A D gene is named only where the DNA matches it firmly. Rows may omit the clone size; those that give it use once, few, many or a size class.

TRBJ2-4 . . TRBV27 CASSLGAGRAKNIQYF TGTGCCAGCAGTTTAGGGGCGGGGAGGGCCAAAAACATTCAGTACTTC
TRBJ1-3 . . TRBV9 CASSVASGGAGNTIYF TGTGCCAGCAGCGTAGCTTCGGGGGGCGCCGGAAACACCATATATTTT
TRBJ2-2 few . TRBV29-1 CSVQRQPNTGELFF TGCAGCGTCCAAAGACAACCTAACACCGGGGAGCTGTTTTTT
TRBJ2-7 . . TRBV7-2 CASSREGGVREQYF TGTGCCAGCAGCAGAGAAGGGGGGGTGCGCGAGCAGTACTTC
TRBJ2-2 . TRBD2 TRBV11-3 CASSSRGGTNTGELFF TGTGCCAGCAGCTCCCGCGGGGGGACGAACACCGGGGAGCTGTTTTTT
TRBJ2-2 . . TRBV5-6 CASSLSGYSGELFF TGTGCCAGCAGCTTATCGGGGTACTCCGGGGAGCTGTTTTTT
TRBJ2-1 . . TRBV30 CAWSVRVYNEQFF TGTGCCTGGAGTGTACGGGTTTACAATGAGCAGTTCTTC
TRBJ2-1 . TRBD2 TRBV24-1 CATSGISGELYNEQFF TGTGCCACCAGTGGTATTAGCGGGGAGCTCTACAATGAGCAGTTCTTC
TRBJ1-1 once TRBD1 TRBV5-1 CASSHHRGRAEAFF TGCGCCAGCAGTCACCACAGGGGGAGGGCTGAAGCTTTCTTT
TRBJ1-4 . TRBD1 TRBV30 CAWSPGTGAEKLFF TGTGCCTGGAGTCCCGGGACAGGGGCTGAAAAACTGTTTTTT
TRBJ2-3 . . TRBV7-3 CASSSRVGSTDTQYF TGTGCCAGCAGCTCCAGGGTTGGCAGCACAGATACGCAGTATTTT
TRBJ1-5 . . TRBV18 CASSPDNYQPQHF TGTGCCAGCTCACCAGACAACTATCAGCCCCAGCATTTT
TRBJ2-5 . TRBD1 TRBV7-2 CASSYGTVGETQYF TGTGCCAGCAGCTATGGGACAGTGGGAGAGACCCAGTACTTC
TRBJ2-7 . TRBD1 TRBV2 CASSDRGKTPYEQYF TGTGCCAGCAGCGACAGGGGGAAGACGCCCTACGAGCAGTACTTC
TRBJ2-1 . . TRBV9 CASSTSRISGEQFF TGTGCCAGCAGCACCTCTAGGATAAGTGGTGAGCAGTTCTTC
TRBJ1-6 . . TRBV28 CASSLQRRGSYNSPLHF TGTGCCAGCAGTTTGCAACGCAGGGGCTCCTATAATTCACCCCTCCACTTT
TRBJ1-6 . . TRBV12-3/TRBV12-4 CAGTRSRPLHF TGTGCTGGGACTCGTAGTCGACCCCTCCACTTT
TRBJ1-5 . . TRBV27 CASSLTGAGNQPQHF TGTGCCAGCAGTCTGACTGGGGCAGGCAATCAGCCCCAGCATTTT
TRBJ2-3 . . TRBV28 CASSLRVVDTQYF TGTGCCAGCAGTCTCAGGGTGGTAGATACGCAGTATTTT
TRBJ1-4 . . TRBV19 CASSTQANEKLFF TGTGCCAGTAGTACACAGGCTAATGAAAAACTGTTTTTT
TRBJ1-1 . TRBD1 TRBV30 CAWSVLGQEAFF TGTGCCTGGTCAGTACTGGGACAGGAAGCTTTCTTT
TRBJ2-5 . TRBD2 TRBV7-2 CASRLSLASGGKTQYF TGTGCCAGCAGACTCTCTTTGGCTAGCGGGGGCAAGACCCAGTACTTC
TRBJ1-5 . TRBD1 TRBV7-2 CASSLVTGYQPQHF TGTGCCAGCAGCTTAGTGACAGGGTACCAGCCCCAGCATTTT
TRBJ1-5 . TRBD1 TRBV9 CASSPGQGAGQPQHF TGTGCCAGCAGCCCAGGACAGGGGGCCGGTCAGCCCCAGCATTTT